What follows describes a single T cell receptor (beta chain). This entry is derived from a study of memory CD4+ T cells and cytomegalovirus serostatus. The sort gate was single viable CD3+CD4+CD8-CD45RO+ cells for memory CD4+ T cells. Original data processing: After removing out-of-frame reads, 2 million to 2.5 million distinct TCRbeta sequences remained. Some clones are missing from TCRdb's copy, which holds only in-frame ones; the method was immunoSEQ multiplex PCR. The V and J calls and clone size come from that table; D and trimming were worked out from the DNA. The table shows 75,000 to 90,000 clones, with around 80% occurring only once. J lost 3 bases, V lost 1 base, and 8 bases had no gene match. The CDR3 contains 18 residues. Germline V CDR1 and CDR2: SGHTA, FQGTGA.

The chain uses TRBV7-3 and TRBJ2-2, with 10 bases matching TRBD2. Sequencing was done on a sample of memory CD4+ T cells from blood. The sequence was collected from an adult in good health and CMV-seronegative. The CDR3 reads CASSLRRSGGLYTGELFF. CDR3 sequence (DNA): TGTGCCAGCAGCTTAAGGCGTAGCGGGGGGCTTTACACCGGGGAGCTGTTTTTT. Based on the CDR3 plus reference TRBV7-3 and TRBJ2-2, the full variable domain is GAGVSQTPSNKVTEKGKYVELRCDPISGHTALYWYRQSLGQGPEFLIYFQGTGAADDSGLPNDRFFAVRPEGSVSTLKIQRTERGDSAVYLCASSLRRSGGLYTGELFFGEGSRLTVL.